The sample holds many counts of the clone carrying this TCR beta chain. Its antigen is unknown. This entry is derived from a study of post-analysis software for immune sequencing data. Study at large: Disease trajectories encompassed relapsing-remitting, secondary progressive and progressive-relapsing multiple sclerosis.

Prepared libraries of TCR beta cDNA carried unique molecular identifiers. MiXCR, run by TCRdb on the PCR reads, gives a single entry per CDR3 protein. The table includes under 200,000 distinct CDR3 sequences, 25% to 30% detected once. Study findings and constraints: Strong co-clustering by F measure was evident for samples that had been prepared in the same batch. Controls' normalized Chao1 diversity significantly exceeded that of multiple sclerosis patients.

The sample comprised blood. This sequence originates from a girl younger than 18 with multiple sclerosis.

CDR3 region: CASRFSGGRSSYEQYF. CDR3 DNA sequence: TGCGCCAGCAGGTTCAGCGGGGGTCGCAGTTCCTACGAGCAGTACTTC. The genes are TRBV5-1 and TRBJ2-7; 8 bases are shared with TRBD2. J lost 1 base, V lost 5 bases, and 11 bases had no gene match. The CDR3 has 16 amino acids. Looked up from germline, CDR1 is SGHRS and CDR2 is YFSETQ.